Presented here are 21 T cell receptor beta chains from one specimen sequenced in a study of blood T cell repertoires in COVID-19. The repertoire was sequenced with immunoSEQ multiplex PCR; TCRdb's copy has only in-frame clones and lacks some. The repertoire consists of about 210,000 clones, with around 80% occurring once and the leading ten covering approximately 12%. Input material: peripheral blood. The receptors originated from a woman between 40 and 55 years old with acute or convalescent COVID-19.

This clone was detected only once. This chain uses TRBV24-1 with TRBJ2-1, with 9 bases that match TRBD2. CDR1 KGHDR and CDR2 SFDVKD come from the germline V gene. Unmatched junction bases numbered 5, after V lost 4 bases and J lost 5 bases. The CDR3 extends over 15 amino acids. The CDR3 is CATSDRGRADNEQFF. The CDR3 DNA reads TGTGCCACCAGTGACCGCGGGAGGGCCGACAATGAGCAGTTCTTC.

In DNA, the CDR3 is TGCAGCGTTGTGGGCGGGCCCTCCTACAATGAGCAGTTCTTC. Protein product: CSVVGGPSYNEQFF. This chain uses TRBV29-1 with TRBJ2-1; D perhaps matches TRBD2 (5 bases). This CDR3 has 14 residues. Germline values: CDR1 SQVTM, CDR2 ANQGSEA. Trimming took 4 bases from V and 0 from J, leaving 10 bases between them.

V is TRBV5-6 and J is TRBJ1-4; 8 bases fit TRBD1. V lost 4 bases to trimming and J lost 8 bases; unmatched junction nucleotides: 13. This CDR3 has 16 amino acids. CDR1 is SGHDT and CDR2 is YYEEEE in the germline V gene. The CDR3 DNA follows: TGTGCCAGCAGCCATACCCCGGACAGGGATTTGGAAAAACTGTTTTTT. Its protein product is CASSHTPDRDLEKLFF. Full variable domain (rest looked up from reference TRBV5-6 and TRBJ1-4): DAGVTQSPTHLIKTRGQQVTLRCSPKSGHDTVSWYQQALGQGPQFIFQYYEEEERQRGNFPDRFSGHQFPNYSSELNVNALLLGDSALYLCASSHTPDRDLEKLFFGSGTQLSVL.

V gene TRBV19 combines with J gene TRBJ2-3; TRBD1 is a possible D gene (5 bases). In germline, CDR1 is LNHDA, CDR2 SQIVND (reference sequence). The CDR3 totals 14 residues. Trimming took off 5 bases at V and 4 bases at J, with 13 bases between the two ends. CDR3 amino acids: CASSSGSQADTQYF. The CDR3 DNA sequence: TGTGCCAGTAGTTCCGGGTCACAGGCAGATACGCAGTATTTT.

The V call is TRBV11-2, the J call TRBJ1-1; TRBD1 matches 8 bases. There are 16 residues in the CDR3. Trimming cost V 5 bases and J 3 bases; bases outside gene matches: 11. CDR1 SGHAT and CDR2 FQNNGV come from the germline V gene. The CDR3 region has the DNA TGTGCCAGCAGCCCCAGGACAGGGACGGGGGACACTGAAGCTTTCTTT. Amino acids: CASSPRTGTGDTEAFF.

This clone was observed a handful of times. The V gene is TRBV12-3 or TRBV12-4, the J gene TRBJ2-5, with D unclear. The CDR3 is made up of 13 amino acids. Trimming left V 4 bases short and J 2 bases short, with 8 bases between. The CDR3 here is CASSSYTQETQYF. The CDR3 coding sequence is TGTGCCAGCAGTTCCTATACTCAAGAGACCCAGTACTTC.

This chain connects TRBV15 to TRBJ1-2; D is undetermined. V lost 0 bases and J lost 0, with 11 bases in between. Germline values: CDR1 LNHNV, CDR2 YYDKDF (reference sequence). This CDR3 region has 16 residues. This chain's CDR3 is CATSRDLTTPNYGYTF. CDR3 coding DNA: TGTGCCACCAGCAGAGATCTTACAACCCCTAACTATGGCTACACCTTC.

V usage is TRBV6-1 and J usage is TRBJ2-3; 7 bases are shared with TRBD1. There are 15 residues in the CDR3. The V gene end was trimmed by 1 base and the J gene end by 1 base; junction bases not matched to a gene: 2. Germline assignment: CDR1 MNHNS and CDR2 SASEGT. The CDR3 DNA is TGTGCCAGCAGTGAAGTTACAGGGGGCACAGATACGCAGTATTTT. It translates to CASSEVTGGTDTQYF.

Worth noting for this clone: Other nucleotide sequences from this sample produce the same CDR3. The chain carries TRBV27 and TRBJ1-2, with D hard to call. Trimming removed 5 bases at V and 0 bases at J, with 10 bases between. Germline loops: CDR1 MNHEY, CDR2 SMNVEV (reference sequence). CDR3 length equals 14 residues. The CDR3 DNA reads as TGTGCCAGCAGTCCCCTCGGGGCTAACTATGGCTACACCTTC. Translating it yields CASSPLGANYGYTF.

The CDR3, as DNA: TGTGCCAGCAGTGTAGGACAGGAGGTCTACAATGAGCAGTTCTTC. Protein: CASSVGQEVYNEQFF. This chain connects TRBV2 to TRBJ2-1; TRBD1 matches 7 bases. The J segment lost 3 bases and the V segment lost 4 bases, leaving 6 bases of the junction unmatched. The CDR3 is 15 residues long. CDR1 is SNHLY, CDR2 FYNNEI, per germline. The full variable domain, with the rest looked up from reference TRBV2 and TRBJ2-1, is EPEVTQTPSHQVTQMGQEVILRCVPISNHLYFYWYRQILGQKVEFLVSFYNNEISEKSEIFDDQFSVERPDGSNFTLKIRSTKLEDSAMYFCASSVGQEVYNEQFFGPGTRLTVL.

This clone came up once. This chain connects TRBV19 to TRBJ1-2; 7 bases match TRBD1. The CDR3 runs 15 residues. CDR1 and CDR2 from the germline V gene are LNHDA and SQIVND (reference sequence). V trimming: 3 bases; J trimming: 6 bases; junction bases outside the gene matches: 10. The CDR3 protein is CASSMGQTGLDGYTF. CDR3 DNA sequence: TGTGCCAGTAGTATGGGTCAGACAGGGCTGGATGGCTACACCTTC.

The rearrangement joins TRBV6-1 to TRBJ2-7, with 9 bases that match TRBD2. The J segment lost 3 bases and the V segment lost 5 bases, leaving 5 bases of the junction unmatched. From germline, CDR1 is MNHNS and CDR2 SASEGT. This CDR3 is built from 14 residues. CDR3 loop: CASSIGTSSYEQYF. The CDR3 DNA is TGTGCCAGCAGTATCGGGACTAGCAGCTACGAGCAGTACTTC.

The rearrangement uses TRBV12-3 or TRBV12-4 and TRBJ2-7; D is uncertain. Trimming left V 5 bases short and J 4 bases short, with 9 bases between. CDR3 length: 12 residues. Written as DNA, the CDR3 is TGTGCCAGCAGTCAAGAGAGATACGAGCAGTACTTC. Protein: CASSQERYEQYF.

The V call is TRBV6-5, the J call TRBJ1-2, with D maybe TRBD1 (6 bases). Germline V lookup: CDR1 MNHEY, CDR2 SVGAGI. The V gene lost 6 bases and the J gene lost 4 bases, with 15 bases spanning the gap. This CDR3 spans 14 amino acids. This chain's CDR3 is CASRGKGVTYGYTF. In nucleotides, the CDR3 is TGTGCCAGCAGAGGGAAGGGGGTTACCTATGGCTACACCTTC.

The CDR3 loop is CSVGVKELNPYEQYF. CDR3 in DNA: TGCAGCGTTGGGGTAAAGGAGCTGAACCCCTACGAGCAGTACTTC. V is TRBV29-1 and J is TRBJ2-7; D is undetermined. The germline CDR1 and CDR2 sequences are SQVTM and ANQGSEA. This CDR3 comprises 15 residues. The V gene lost 4 bases and the J gene lost 2 bases, with 18 bases spanning the gap.

A single count supports this clone. V is TRBV5-1 and J is TRBJ2-5, with 11 positions matching TRBD2. V trimming: 0 bases; J trimming: 1 base; junction bases outside the gene matches: 2. Per the germline V gene, CDR1 is SGHRS and CDR2 is YFSETQ. The CDR3 loop spans 16 amino acids. The CDR3 region has the DNA TGCGCCAGCAGCTTGGGGGGGACTAGCGGCCAAGAGACCCAGTACTTC. Translating gives CASSLGGTSGQETQYF.

The CDR3: CSVELGLAGREQYF. The CDR3 DNA is TGCAGCGTTGAATTAGGACTAGCGGGACGGGAGCAGTACTTC. V is TRBV29-1 and J is TRBJ2-7; 12 bases align to TRBD2. Germline CDR1 SQVTM, CDR2 ANQGSEA. The CDR3 spans 14 residues. With V trimmed by 2 bases and J by 7 bases, 6 bases remained unmatched.

The chain is built from TRBV7-2 and TRBJ1-3; maybe TRBD1 (6 bases). Trimming pared 6 bases from V and 0 bases from J, leaving 9 bases between. This CDR3 spans 14 amino acids. CDR1 and CDR2 (germline): SGHTA, FQGNSA. The CDR3 is CASRRDTSGNTIYF. CDR3 sequence (DNA): TGTGCCAGCAGAAGGGACACCTCTGGAAACACCATATATTTT.

The chain couples TRBV29-1 to TRBJ2-7; 7 positions agree with TRBD1. V dropped 3 bases and J dropped 6; count of bases not matched to a gene: 17. This CDR3 has 16 residues. Germline-derived CDR1 and CDR2 are SQVTM and ANQGSEA. DNA for the CDR3: TGCAGCGTTGACGACAGGGTAGTTCCCTCCCTACGCGAGCAGTACTTC. Translation gives CSVDDRVVPSLREQYF.

The J gene is TRBJ1-1, the V gene TRBV29-1; 8 bases map to TRBD1. The CDR3 has 14 amino acids. V was clipped by 3 bases and J by 0 bases; unmatched bases: 3. Germline lookup yields CDR1 SQVTM and CDR2 ANQGSEA. Here the CDR3 reads CSVDDRGMNTEAFF. CDR3 bases: TGCAGCGTTGACGACAGGGGCATGAACACTGAAGCTTTCTTT. Using reference TRBV29-1 and TRBJ1-1 for the parts outside the CDR3, the full variable domain is SAVISQKPSRDICQRGTSLTIQCQVDSQVTMMFWYRQQPGQSLTLIATANQGSEATYESGFVIDKFPISRPNLTFSTLTVSNMSPEDSSIYLCSVDDRGMNTEAFFGQGTRLTVV.

This chain uses TRBV9 with TRBJ2-3, with 13 bases identical to TRBD2. CDR1 SGDLS and CDR2 YYNGEE come from the germline V gene. CDR3 length equals 16 residues. V lost 4 bases and J lost 2; bases outside the gene matches: 4. As DNA, the CDR3 is TGTGCCAGCAGCCGTACTAGCGGGGGGGCCACAGATACGCAGTATTTT. Translating gives CASSRTSGGATDTQYF.